Sequencing of this T cell receptor beta chain was carried out in a study of blood T cell repertoires in COVID-19. Study-wide context: Material from acute and convalescent COVID-19 was sourced from the United States, Italy and Spain. The analysed material was cDNA or gDNA that came from T cells, B-cell-depleted T cells, or PBMCs.

Profiled with immunoSEQ multiplex PCR; TCRdb holds only in-frame clones, not every one. The data hold about 370,000 clones, with approximately 93% observed a single time. This CDR3 contains 16 residues. V gave up 4 bases and J gave up 0 bases, with 14 bases separating them. Germline CDR1 reads SGHRS; CDR2 reads YFSETQ. Source material: PBMCs or T cells enriched from blood (not recorded which). The chain carries TRBV5-1 and TRBJ2-1, with D uncertain. The origin of this receptor is a woman aged 40-49 years who had been exposed to COVID-19. CDR3 nucleotides: TGCGCCAGCAGCCGGCCGGCGGTTAGCTCCTACAATGAGCAGTTCTTC. Protein sequence: CASSRPAVSSYNEQFF.